The present entry profiles one TCR beta chain with its context. The antigen is unknown. A much bigger clone sits one base away, suggesting this may be a read error. A second nested PCR with blocking oligonucleotides suppressed unpaired genes. From the emulsion pairing reads, TCRdb called clonotypes with MiXCR, one entry per CDR3 protein. Of nearly 40,000 distinct CDR3 sequences in the sample, less than 55% were seen once. An expanded emulsion RT-PCR with primers for all TCR V genes paired CD8+ T cell chains. The sample originates from a study of T cell repertoires in breast cancer. Notes on the study in general: Varied nucleotide sequences encoding shared TCRs suggest antigen-driven selection and expansion.

Germline V CDR1 and CDR2: SGHTA, FQGTGA. This CDR3 is built from 13 residues. Sequenced sample: CD8+ T cells. The V and J genes are TRBV7-3 and TRBJ2-7; no clear D gene. The clonotype originates from a pool of human donors with breast cancer or a healthy control (not recorded which). CDR3 loop: CACSLSGSYEQYF. In DNA, the CDR3 is TGTGCCTGCAGCTTATCGGGTTCCTACGAGCAGTACTTC.